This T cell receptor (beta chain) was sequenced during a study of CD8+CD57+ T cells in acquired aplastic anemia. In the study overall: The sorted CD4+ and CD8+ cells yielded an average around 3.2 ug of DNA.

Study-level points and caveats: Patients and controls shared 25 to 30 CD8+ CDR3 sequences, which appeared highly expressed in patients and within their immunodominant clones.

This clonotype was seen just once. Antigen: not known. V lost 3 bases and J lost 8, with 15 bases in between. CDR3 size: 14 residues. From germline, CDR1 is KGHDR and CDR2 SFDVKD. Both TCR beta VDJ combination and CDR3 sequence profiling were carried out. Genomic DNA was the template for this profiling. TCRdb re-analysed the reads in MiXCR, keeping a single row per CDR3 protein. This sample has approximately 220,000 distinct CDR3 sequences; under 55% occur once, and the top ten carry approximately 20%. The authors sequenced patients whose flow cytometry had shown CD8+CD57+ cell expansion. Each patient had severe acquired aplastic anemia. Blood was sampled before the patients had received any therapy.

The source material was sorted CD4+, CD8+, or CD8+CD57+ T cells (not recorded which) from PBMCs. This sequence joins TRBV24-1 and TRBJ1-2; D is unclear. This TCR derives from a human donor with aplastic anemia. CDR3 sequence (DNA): TGTGCCACCAGTGATGACCCCGCCTTGGAGGGCTACACCTTC. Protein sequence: CATSDDPALEGYTF.